The source of this TCR beta chain is a study of TIL therapy for anti-PD-1-resistant metastatic lung cancer. This was the immunoSEQ v3 assay. Libraries were prepared by immunoSEQ multiplex PCR; TCRdb keeps only in-frame clonotypes and omits some of them. The sample shows approximately 45,000 clones, 79% of them seen only once. This clone was seen once. Indicated time point: pre-treatment sample, taken before nivolumab and TIL therapy. The material was blood, obtained at baseline. The TCR sequence derives from a man aged 65-85 years with non-small cell lung cancer.

The CDR3 loop is CASSQETRTTFADTQYF. The CDR3 region has the DNA TGCGCCAGCAGCCAAGAAACGAGGACTACTTTCGCAGATACGCAGTATTTT. The chain joins TRBV4-3 to TRBJ2-3; the D gene is possibly TRBD2 (6 bases). The V gene's germline CDR1 is LGHNA and CDR2 YSLEER. The V gene lost 0 bases and the J gene lost 4 bases, with 17 bases spanning the gap. This CDR3 region has 17 residues.